This T cell receptor (beta chain) was observed in a study of CD8+ T cells in alopecia areata. Regarding the study as a whole: Scalp sequencing captures resident alphabeta T cells of normal skin too.

This CDR3 spans 13 amino acids. CDR1 MNHEY and CDR2 SMNVEV come from the germline V gene (reference sequence). Trimming removed 2 bases at V and 4 bases at J, with 5 bases between. Worth noting for this clone: Its antigen is currently unknown.

Sequencing templates came from extracted RNA that was reverse transcribed into cDNA. Generated by immunoSEQ multiplex PCR, the TCRdb table keeps only in-frame clones and is missing some. Of about 170,000 clones listed, about 66% were seen once; the top ten hold about an eighth. The receptor's source is a human donor with alopecia areata. The chain has TRBV27 and TRBJ1-4; D unclear. The sequencing here drew on CD8+ T cells sorted from blood, taken at week 0. CDR3 amino acids: CASSLQLNEKLFF. CDR3 in DNA: TGTGCCAGCAGTTTACAGCTTAATGAAAAACTGTTTTTT.